The present TCR beta chain was sequenced within a study of cytomegalovirus exposure and HLA in healthy donors. For the study at large: The same platform was used for the roughly 110 validation repertoires as for the approximately 610 first-cohort repertoires, as reported in a later analysis.

Profiling relied on immunoSEQ multiplex PCR, and the TCRdb table lists in-frame clones only, not all of them. The sample holds over 150,000 clones, 65% to 90% seen once. CDR3 length equals 15 residues. Trimming removed 6 bases from V and 5 bases from J; junction bases left unmatched: 9. Germline V lookup: CDR1 SGHVS, CDR2 FQNEAQ. This chain connects TRBV7-8 to TRBJ2-7; 11 bases fit TRBD2. The clonotype comes from a woman aged 25 to 39 in good health and CMV-seropositive. Sequencing was performed on PBMCs. The CDR3 protein is CASRSPSGRRHEQYF. For the CDR3, the DNA is TGTGCCAGCAGGTCACCTAGCGGGAGGCGCCACGAGCAGTACTTC.